Listed here is a single TCR beta chain. What it recognizes is unknown. The data are from a study of blood T cells in healthy people across ages. Study results and limitations: Compared with aged donors, long-lived donors showed fewer expanded clones, suggesting selection. Researchers report that TCR beta diversity correlated strongly with naive T cell percentage. Across the age range, TCR beta diversity per million T cells fell in a roughly linear way.

Together with a sample-barcoded 5' primer, a J-beta primer mix was included in a second PCR lasting roughly 6 to 12 cycles. Template switching added a 12-random-nucleotide identifier to every cDNA molecule. TCRdb reprocessed the 5' RACE reads with MiXCR, giving one entry per CDR3 protein. The sample holds 700,000 to 850,000 distinct CDR3 sequences, about 34% seen once. Trimming left V 3 bases short and J 0 bases short, with 17 bases between. The CDR3 extends over 16 amino acids. Germline V lookup: CDR1 DFQATT, CDR2 SNEGSKA (reference sequence). This chain connects TRBV20-1 to TRBJ1-2; D uncertain. The sample consisted of blood. This clonotype was sampled from a man younger than 35 in good health. The CDR3: CSASPALGQPNYGYTF. CDR3 DNA: TGCAGTGCTAGTCCGGCCTTAGGGCAGCCTAACTATGGCTACACCTTC.